These T cell receptor beta chains were read from a single sample in a study of somatic mutations in cytotoxic T cells in rheumatoid arthritis. Clones were read by immunoSEQ multiplex PCR, and TCRdb kept only the in-frame ones, dropping some. The sample yields tens of thousands of clones, roughly 82% seen once. What was sequenced was CD8+ T cells sorted from blood. The receptors were sampled from a man aged 45 to 65 in good health. The CDR3 runs from the conserved cysteine through the conserved F or W. Fields, in order: V gene, J gene, D gene, CDR3 length, clone size, CDR3 protein, CDR3 DNA. A D gene is named only where the DNA matches it firmly. Size is omitted from some rows. Given values are once, few, many or a class for expanded clones.

TRBV6-1	TRBJ1-3	-	14	-	CASSEGTSGNTIYF	TGTGCCAGCAGTGAAGGGACCTCTGGAAACACCATATATTTT
TRBV11-2	TRBJ2-7	-	13	once	CASSSLGGYEQYF	TGTGCCAGCAGCTCCTTAGGAGGGTACGAGCAGTACTTC
TRBV7-6	TRBJ2-1	-	13	-	CASSLVGRNEQFF	TGTGCCAGCAGCTTAGTAGGACGCAATGAGCAGTTCTTC
TRBV10-3	TRBJ1-1	TRBD1	14	few	CAISARDRETEAFF	TGTGCCATCAGTGCAAGAGACAGGGAGACTGAAGCTTTCTTT
TRBV10-2	TRBJ2-1	-	14	-	CASSDWSSYNEQFF	TGCGCCAGCAGTGACTGGAGCTCCTACAATGAGCAGTTCTTC
TRBV7-9	TRBJ1-2	TRBD1	15	-	CASSGQQGWTYGYTF	TGTGCCAGCAGCGGCCAACAGGGGTGGACCTATGGCTACACCTTC
TRBV6-5	TRBJ1-1	-	15	medium-sized	CASSPWRGLNTEAFF	TGTGCCAGCAGTCCCTGGCGAGGTTTGAACACTGAAGCTTTCTTT
TRBV5-8	TRBJ1-6	-	14	-	CASSGAGSNSPLHF	TGTGCCAGCAGCGGCGCAGGGAGTAATTCACCCCTCCACTTT
TRBV7-9	TRBJ1-1	-	15	-	CASSPRVSSNTEAFF	TGTGCCAGCAGCCCTCGGGTGTCATCGAACACTGAAGCTTTCTTT
TRBV19	TRBJ2-1	-	13	-	CASSILDSNEQFF	TGTGCCAGTAGTATATTGGACAGCAATGAGCAGTTCTTC
TRBV9	TRBJ2-2	-	15	-	CASSVGPAYTGELFF	TGTGCCAGCAGCGTAGGGCCAGCTTACACCGGGGAGCTGTTTTTT
TRBV11-3	TRBJ1-1	-	13	-	CASSLGTSTEAFF	TGTGCCAGCAGCTTAGGGACGTCCACTGAAGCTTTCTTT
TRBV30	TRBJ2-1	-	14	-	CAWSETTGNDEQFF	TGTGCCTGGAGTGAAACAACAGGGAACGATGAGCAGTTCTTC
TRBV5-1	TRBJ2-1	-	12	once	CASSEGPNEQFF	TGCGCCAGCAGCGAGGGACCCAATGAGCAGTTCTTC
TRBV10-2	TRBJ2-7	-	13	-	CASSSDLPREQYF	TGCGCCAGCAGTTCGGACCTCCCCCGGGAGCAGTACTTC
TRBV2	TRBJ1-5	-	13	-	CASSESVGGPQHF	TGTGCCAGCAGTGAAAGCGTCGGAGGGCCCCAGCATTTT
TRBV11-1	TRBJ1-3	TRBD1	15	-	CASSRGQGQGNTIYF	TGTGCCAGCAGCCGTGGACAGGGGCAAGGAAACACCATATATTTT
TRBV7-6	TRBJ1-1	-	15	-	CASSLGAGANTEAFF	TGTGCCAGCAGCTTAGGAGCAGGGGCGAACACTGAAGCTTTCTTT
TRBV7-9	TRBJ2-1	TRBD2	15	-	CASSLVQAGEDEQFF	TGTGCCAGCAGCTTAGTGCAAGCGGGAGAAGATGAGCAGTTCTTC
TRBV4-1	TRBJ1-2	TRBD1	15	-	CASSQLTGDNYGYTF	TGCGCCAGCAGCCAATTGACAGGGGACAACTATGGCTACACCTTC
TRBV6-5	TRBJ2-5	TRBD2	16	-	CASSYSWRERLETQYF	TGTGCCAGCAGTTACTCTTGGCGGGAGAGATTAGAGACCCAGTACTTC
TRBV9	TRBJ1-2	TRBD1	16	-	CASSPRQGAMDYGYTF	TGTGCCAGCAGCCCCCGACAGGGAGCAATGGACTATGGCTACACCTTC
TRBV2	TRBJ2-3	TRBD2	16	-	CASSPNSGRRTDTQYF	TGTGCCAGCAGTCCAAATAGCGGGAGGCGCACAGATACGCAGTATTTT
TRBV28	TRBJ2-1	TRBD2	15	-	CASSFSGSANNEQFF	TGTGCCAGCAGTTTTAGCGGGAGCGCCAACAATGAGCAGTTCTTC
TRBV5-1	TRBJ2-7	TRBD1	14	once	CASSWGQGTYEQYF	TGCGCCAGCAGCTGGGGACAGGGAACCTACGAGCAGTACTTC
TRBV5-1	TRBJ1-1	-	13	-	CASSSPSESEAFF	TGCGCCAGCAGCTCCCCTTCTGAATCTGAAGCTTTCTTT
TRBV9	TRBJ2-3	-	15	-	CASSVGDLPTDTQYF	TGTGCCAGCAGCGTAGGGGACTTACCCACAGATACGCAGTATTTT
TRBV5-1	TRBJ2-4	TRBD2	20	once	CASSKPGLAGGLVYKNIQYF	TGCGCCAGCAGCAAGCCGGGACTAGCGGGAGGACTCGTATACAAAAACATTCAGTACTTC